Each of the 6 T cell receptor beta chains below was sequenced from the same sample in a study of T cells after yellow fever vaccination. TCRdb independently ran MiXCR on the 5' RACE reads; one entry per CDR3 protein. This sample yields about 340,000 distinct CDR3 sequences, of which 7.5% to 9% are seen a single time; about 20% belongs to the top ten. The sample consisted of PBMCs, taken on the day of the first yellow fever vaccination. Every receptor here comes from a man between 18 and 29 years old who received the YFV17D yellow fever vaccine.

This clonotype appeared many times. This chain joins TRBV12-3 or TRBV12-4 and TRBJ2-3; either TRBD1 or TRBD2 may fit D (5 bases each). Trimming removed 7 bases from V and 4 bases from J, with 15 bases in between. The CDR3 runs to 14 residues. The DNA for the CDR3 is TGTGCCAGCACCCCCGGGACGATGTCAGATACGCAGTATTTT. It codes for CASTPGTMSDTQYF.

This chain links TRBV5-1 with TRBJ1-4; tentative D call: TRBD1 (5 bases). The V and J ends lost 4 bases and 5 bases respectively, with 15 bases between them. The CDR3 is made up of 15 amino acids. CDR1 and CDR2 from the germline V gene are SGHRS and YFSETQ. The CDR3 DNA reads TGCGCCAGCAGCAGGGGTCTGGACCTGAATGAAAAACTGTTTTTT. Amino acids: CASSRGLDLNEKLFF.

The gene calls are TRBV4-1 and TRBJ2-2; the match to TRBD2 covers 9 bases. Germline V gives CDR1 MGHRA, CDR2 YSYEKL. V was pared by 3 bases and J by 2 bases, with 10 bases of the junction left unmatched. The CDR3 loop spans 18 amino acids. In DNA, the CDR3 is TGCGCCAGCAGCCAGAGGGGGCTAGCGGGGACCAACACCGGGGAGCTGTTTTTT. This encodes CASSQRGLAGTNTGELFF.

This clonotype was found a few times. This chain joins TRBV20-1 and TRBJ1-1; D perhaps matches TRBD1 (6 bases). The CDR3 runs to 13 residues. Germline assignment: CDR1 DFQATT and CDR2 SNEGSKA (reference sequence). V was clipped by 5 bases and J by 2 bases, with 12 bases between them. The CDR3: CSAGDTINTEAFF. The CDR3 nucleotides read TGCAGTGCTGGGGACACCATAAACACTGAAGCTTTCTTT.

This clonotype was counted between two and nine times. V gene TRBV20-1 combines with J gene TRBJ2-3; D is uncertain. This CDR3 is built from 11 residues. Trimming cost V 5 bases and J 0 bases, with 3 bases left between them. In germline, CDR1 is DFQATT, CDR2 SNEGSKA (reference sequence). CDR3 loop: CSAASTDTQYF. DNA of the CDR3: TGCAGTGCTGCTAGCACAGATACGCAGTATTTT.

Only a few counts were recorded for this clonotype. This sequence joins TRBV20-1 and TRBJ1-1, with D perhaps matching TRBD1 (6 bases). Per the germline V gene, CDR1 is DFQATT and CDR2 is SNEGSKA (reference sequence). This CDR3 has 14 residues. The V gene lost 6 bases and the J gene lost 0 bases, with 14 bases spanning the gap. The CDR3 nucleotides are TGCAGTGCCAAACGTAGGGGGATGAACACTGAAGCTTTCTTT. This encodes CSAKRRGMNTEAFF.